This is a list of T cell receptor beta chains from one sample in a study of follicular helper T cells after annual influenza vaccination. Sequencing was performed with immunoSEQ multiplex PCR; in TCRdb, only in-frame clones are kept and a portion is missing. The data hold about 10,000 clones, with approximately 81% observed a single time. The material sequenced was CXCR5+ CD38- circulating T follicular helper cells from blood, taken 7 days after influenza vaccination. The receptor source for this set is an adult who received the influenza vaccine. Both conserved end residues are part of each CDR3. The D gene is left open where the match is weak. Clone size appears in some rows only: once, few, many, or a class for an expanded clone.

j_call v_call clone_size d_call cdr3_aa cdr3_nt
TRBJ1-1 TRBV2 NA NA CASSFDRSTEAFF TGTGCCAGCAGTTTTGACCGGAGCACTGAAGCTTTCTTT
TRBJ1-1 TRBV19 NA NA CASSIPNREGSEAFF TGTGCCAGTAGTATTCCCAACAGGGAAGGTTCTGAAGCTTTCTTT
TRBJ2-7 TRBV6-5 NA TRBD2 CATRTSGGNEQYF TGTGCCACTAGGACTAGCGGGGGCAATGAGCAGTACTTC
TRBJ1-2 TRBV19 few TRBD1 CASSGTVVGYTF TGTGCCAGTAGCGGGACAGTCGTGGGCTACACCTTC
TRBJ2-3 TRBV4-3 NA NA CASSQDIGGFSTDTQYF TGCGCCAGCAGCCAAGATATCGGGGGTTTTAGCACAGATACGCAGTATTTT
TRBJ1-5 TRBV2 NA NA CASKLGVSNQPQHF TGTGCCAGCAAGTTAGGGGTGAGCAATCAGCCCCAGCATTTT
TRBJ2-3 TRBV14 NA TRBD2 CASSSLAGGSDTQYF TGTGCCAGCAGCTCCCTAGCGGGGGGGTCAGATACGCAGTATTTT
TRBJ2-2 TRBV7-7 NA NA CASSLRSGLGTGELFF TGTGCCAGCAGCTTACGATCGGGTTTGGGCACCGGGGAGCTGTTTTTT
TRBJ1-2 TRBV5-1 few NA CASSSGAGEAYGYTF TGCGCCAGCAGCTCCGGGGCAGGGGAGGCATATGGCTACACCTTC
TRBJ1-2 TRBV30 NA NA CAWSSGENLYGYTF TGTGCCTGGAGCTCAGGGGAGAACCTCTATGGCTACACCTTC
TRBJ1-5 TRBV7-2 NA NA CASSRTYMGNQPQHF TGTGCCAGCAGCCGAACATACATGGGCAATCAGCCCCAGCATTTT
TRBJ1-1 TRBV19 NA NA CASSSRHSPEAFF TGTGCCAGTAGTTCGCGCCACTCCCCTGAAGCTTTCTTT
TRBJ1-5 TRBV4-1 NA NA CASSQEWRGGNQPQHF TGCGCCAGCAGCCAAGAGTGGCGGGGGGGCAATCAGCCCCAGCATTTT
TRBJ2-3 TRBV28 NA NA CASTLTGNTDTQYF TGTGCCAGCACTTTAACCGGGAACACAGATACGCAGTATTTT
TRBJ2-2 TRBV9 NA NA CASSVFPNTGELFF TGTGCCAGCAGCGTATTTCCTAACACCGGGGAGCTGTTTTTT
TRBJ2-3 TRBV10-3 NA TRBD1 CAISARLSTGEEDTQYF TGTGCCATCAGCGCCCGGCTATCGACAGGGGAGGAAGATACGCAGTATTTT
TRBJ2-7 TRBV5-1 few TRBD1 CASSPGQAPSYF TGCGCCAGCAGCCCGGGACAGGCACCATCTTACTTC
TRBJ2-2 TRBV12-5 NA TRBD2 CASGSLAGEAGELFF TGTGCTAGTGGCTCACTAGCGGGGGAGGCCGGGGAGCTGTTTTTT
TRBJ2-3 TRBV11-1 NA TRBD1 CASSLGRGTDHTDTQYF TGTGCCAGCAGCTTGGGACGAGGGACAGATCACACAGATACGCAGTATTTT
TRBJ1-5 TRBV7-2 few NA CASSFRGGNQPQHF TGTGCCAGCAGCTTTAGGGGCGGGAATCAGCCCCAGCATTTT
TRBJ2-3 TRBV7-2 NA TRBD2 CASSSGTSGGAATDTQYF TGTGCCAGCAGCTCCGGGACTAGCGGGGGGGCCGCGACAGATACGCAGTATTTT
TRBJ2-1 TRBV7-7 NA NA CASSLSPGGDEQFF TGTGCCAGCAGCTTATCGCCCGGGGGTGATGAGCAGTTCTTC
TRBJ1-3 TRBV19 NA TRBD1 CASRPTGAGGNTIYF TGTGCCAGTAGACCTACAGGGGCGGGCGGAAACACCATATATTTT
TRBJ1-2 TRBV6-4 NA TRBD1 CASTHTYRGRQGYTF TGTGCCAGCACCCACACATACAGGGGGAGACAGGGCTACACCTTC
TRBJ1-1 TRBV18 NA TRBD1 CASSPLYLGQPNTEAFF TGTGCCAGCTCACCATTATACTTGGGACAGCCGAACACTGAAGCTTTCTTT
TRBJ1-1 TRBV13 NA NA CASSLGTPGTEAFF TGTGCCAGCAGCTTAGGCACCCCGGGGACAGAAGCTTTCTTT
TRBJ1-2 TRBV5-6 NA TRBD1 CASSRTGPRGGYTF TGTGCCAGCAGCCGGACAGGGCCACGTGGGGGCTACACCTTC
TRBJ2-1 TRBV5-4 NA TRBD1 CASSLGQGVDNEQFF TGTGCCAGCAGCTTGGGGCAGGGGGTCGACAATGAGCAGTTCTTC
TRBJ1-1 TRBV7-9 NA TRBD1 CASSLGQGATEAFF TGTGCCAGCAGCTTAGGACAGGGTGCCACTGAAGCTTTCTTT
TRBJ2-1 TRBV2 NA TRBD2 CASRGGGGNEQFF TGTGCCAGCAGGGGCGGGGGGGGCAATGAGCAGTTCTTC
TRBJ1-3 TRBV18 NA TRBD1 CASSPFEGARNTIYF TGTGCCAGCTCACCATTTGAGGGGGCCCGAAACACCATATATTTT
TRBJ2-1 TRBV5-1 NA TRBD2 CASNKSLAGMGNEQFF TGCGCCAGCAACAAGAGTCTAGCGGGGATGGGCAATGAGCAGTTCTTC
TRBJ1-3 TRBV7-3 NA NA CASSSSDGSSGNTIYF TGTGCCAGCAGCTCTTCGGATGGGAGCTCTGGAAACACCATATATTTT
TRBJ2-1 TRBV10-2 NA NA CASSETSNEQFF TGCGCCAGCAGTGAAACTTCCAATGAGCAGTTCTTC
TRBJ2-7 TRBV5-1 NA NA CASRSGTEMNEQYF TGCGCCAGCAGGTCCGGGACGGAGATGAACGAGCAGTACTTC
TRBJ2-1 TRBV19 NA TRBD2 CASSSTSGGEQFF TGTGCCAGTAGTTCAACCTCGGGGGGTGAGCAGTTCTTC
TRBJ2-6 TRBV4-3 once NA CASSQEGPHSGANVLTF TGCGCCAGCAGCCAAGAAGGTCCCCACTCTGGGGCCAACGTCCTGACTTTC
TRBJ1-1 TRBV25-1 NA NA CASADNTEAFF TGTGCCAGCGCGGACAACACTGAAGCTTTCTTT
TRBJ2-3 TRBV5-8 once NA CASSLTVGADTQYF TGTGCCAGCAGCTTAACCGTCGGGGCAGATACGCAGTATTTT
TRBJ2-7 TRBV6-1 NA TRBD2 CASEKAGGYEQYF TGTGCCAGCGAAAAGGCGGGAGGCTACGAGCAGTACTTC
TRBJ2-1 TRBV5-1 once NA CASSLEGGSYNEQFF TGCGCCAGCAGCTTGGAGGGCGGGTCCTACAATGAGCAGTTCTTC
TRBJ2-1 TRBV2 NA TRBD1 CASTTQGTRNEQFF TGTGCCAGTACAACACAGGGGACCCGCAATGAGCAGTTCTTC
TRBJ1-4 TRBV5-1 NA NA CASGGGPNEKLFF TGCGCCAGCGGAGGAGGGCCTAATGAAAAACTGTTTTTT
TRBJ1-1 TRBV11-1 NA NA CASTVGVGMNTEAFF TGTGCCAGCACGGTTGGGGTAGGGATGAACACTGAAGCTTTCTTT
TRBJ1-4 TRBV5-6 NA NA CASISHGGNEKLFF TGTGCCAGCATTTCGCACGGGGGCAATGAAAAACTGTTTTTT
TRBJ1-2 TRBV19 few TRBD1 CASSIPLTGEFVGYTF TGTGCCAGTAGTATTCCCCTTACAGGGGAATTCGTTGGCTACACCTTC
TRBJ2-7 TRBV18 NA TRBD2 CASSPEAGGSYEQYF TGTGCCAGCTCACCAGAGGCGGGGGGATCCTACGAGCAGTACTTC
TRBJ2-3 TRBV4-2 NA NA CASASRNGGDRDTQYF TGTGCCAGCGCCTCAAGGAACGGGGGGGACAGAGATACGCAGTATTTT
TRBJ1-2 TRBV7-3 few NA CASSPNSGYGYTF TGTGCCAGCAGCCCCAACAGCGGGTATGGCTACACCTTC
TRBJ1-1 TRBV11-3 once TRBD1 CASSLGGTGDEAFF TGTGCCAGCAGCTTAGGCGGGACAGGGGATGAAGCTTTCTTT
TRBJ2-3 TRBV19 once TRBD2 CASTSGGGSQIEQYF TGTGCCAGTACTAGCGGGGGGGGCTCACAGATCGAGCAGTATTTT
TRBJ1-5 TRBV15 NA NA CATSRDVRQQPQHF TGTGCCACCAGCAGAGATGTGAGGCAACAGCCCCAGCATTTT
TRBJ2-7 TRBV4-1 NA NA CASSQVPRQSYEQYF TGCGCCAGCAGCCAAGTACCGCGACAATCCTACGAGCAGTACTTC
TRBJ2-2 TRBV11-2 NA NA CASSPRATGELFF TGTGCCAGCAGCCCCCGGGCCACCGGGGAGCTGTTTTTT
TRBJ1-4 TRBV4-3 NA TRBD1 CASSQVLPGQGDEKLFF TGCGCCAGCAGCCAAGTTCTCCCGGGACAGGGGGATGAAAAACTGTTTTTT
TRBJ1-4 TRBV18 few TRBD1 CASSPDRANEKLFF TGTGCCAGCTCACCAGACAGGGCTAATGAAAAACTGTTTTTT
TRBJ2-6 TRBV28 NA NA CASGEGGGANVLTF TGTGCCAGCGGCGAGGGTGGTGGGGCCAACGTCCTGACTTTC